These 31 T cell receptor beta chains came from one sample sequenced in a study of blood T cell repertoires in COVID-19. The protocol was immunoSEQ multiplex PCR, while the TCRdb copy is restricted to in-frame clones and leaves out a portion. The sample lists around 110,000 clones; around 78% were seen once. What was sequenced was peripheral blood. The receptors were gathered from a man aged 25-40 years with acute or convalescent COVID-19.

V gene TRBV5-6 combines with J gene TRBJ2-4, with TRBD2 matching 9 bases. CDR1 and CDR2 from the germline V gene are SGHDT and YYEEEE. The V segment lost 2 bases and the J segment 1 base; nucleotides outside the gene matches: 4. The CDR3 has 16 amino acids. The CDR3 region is CASSFMLAGAKNIQYF. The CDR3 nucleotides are TGTGCCAGCAGCTTTATGCTAGCGGGGGCCAAAAACATTCAGTACTTC.

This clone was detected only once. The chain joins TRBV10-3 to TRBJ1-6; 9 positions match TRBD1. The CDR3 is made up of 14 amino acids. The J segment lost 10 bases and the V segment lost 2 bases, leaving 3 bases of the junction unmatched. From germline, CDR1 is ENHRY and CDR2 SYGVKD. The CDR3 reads CAISEDRGLSPLHF. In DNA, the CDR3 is TGTGCCATCAGTGAGGACAGGGGGTTGTCACCCCTCCACTTT.

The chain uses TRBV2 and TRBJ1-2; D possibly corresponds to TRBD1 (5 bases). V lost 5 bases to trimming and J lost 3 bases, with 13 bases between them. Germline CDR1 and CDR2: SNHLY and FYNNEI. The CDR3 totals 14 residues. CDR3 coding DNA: TGTGCCAGCAGTTCTCAGGGAGGACACTATGGCTACACCTTC. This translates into CASSSQGGHYGYTF.

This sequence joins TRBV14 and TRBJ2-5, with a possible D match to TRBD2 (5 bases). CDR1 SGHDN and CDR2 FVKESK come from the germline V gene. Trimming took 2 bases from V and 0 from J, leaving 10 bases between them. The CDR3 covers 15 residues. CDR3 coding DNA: TGTGCCAGCAGCCAATCATCGGGGTACCAAGAGACCCAGTACTTC. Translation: CASSQSSGYQETQYF.

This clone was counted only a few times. The CDR3 bases are TGTGCCAGCCTCTTTCGACCGGGACAGACCACTGAAGCTTTCTTT. Its protein is CASLFRPGQTTEAFF. This chain uses TRBV27 with TRBJ1-1; 7 nucleotides line up with TRBD1. The J segment lost 4 bases and the V segment lost 8 bases, leaving 13 bases of the junction unmatched. CDR3 length equals 15 residues. CDR1 and CDR2 (germline): MNHEY, SMNVEV (reference sequence).

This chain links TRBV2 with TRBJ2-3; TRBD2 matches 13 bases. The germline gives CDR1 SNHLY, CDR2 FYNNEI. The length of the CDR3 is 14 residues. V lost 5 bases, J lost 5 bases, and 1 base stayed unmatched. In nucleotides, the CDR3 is TGTGCCAGCAGTCGGACTAGCGGGGGAGATACGCAGTATTTT. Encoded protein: CASSRTSGGDTQYF.

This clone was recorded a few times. The CDR3 sequence is CASSPQFTEAFF. The DNA for the CDR3 is TGTGCCAGCTCACCTCAGTTCACTGAAGCTTTCTTT. J is TRBJ1-1 and V is TRBV18, with D unresolved. V gave up 3 bases and J gave up 4 bases, with 6 bases separating them. Germline V CDR1 and CDR2: KGHSH, LQKENI. This CDR3 region has 12 residues.

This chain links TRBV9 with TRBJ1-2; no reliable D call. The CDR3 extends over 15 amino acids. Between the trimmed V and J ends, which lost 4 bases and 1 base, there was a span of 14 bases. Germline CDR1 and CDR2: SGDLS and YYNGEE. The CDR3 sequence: CASSPHTFFNYGYTF. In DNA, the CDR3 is TGTGCCAGCAGCCCCCACACCTTTTTTAACTATGGCTACACCTTC.

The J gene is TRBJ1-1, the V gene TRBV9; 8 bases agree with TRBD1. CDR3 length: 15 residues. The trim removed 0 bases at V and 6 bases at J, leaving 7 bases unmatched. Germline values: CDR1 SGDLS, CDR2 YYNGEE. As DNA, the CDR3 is TGTGCCAGCAGCGTAGCGTCAGGGGGCCGGTCTGAAGCTTTCTTT. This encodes CASSVASGGRSEAFF.

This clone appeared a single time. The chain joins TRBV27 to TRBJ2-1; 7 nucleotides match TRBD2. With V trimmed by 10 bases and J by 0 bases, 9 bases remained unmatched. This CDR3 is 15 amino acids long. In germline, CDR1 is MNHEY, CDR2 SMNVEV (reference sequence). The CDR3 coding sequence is TGTGCCACGGGGGGAGGCGGACGCTCCTACAATGAGCAGTTCTTC. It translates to CATGGGGRSYNEQFF.

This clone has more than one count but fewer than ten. This chain's CDR3 is CASSPDRGEKLFF. The CDR3 coding sequence is TGTGCCAGCAGCCCGGACAGGGGCGAAAAACTGTTTTTT. The chain has TRBV5-4 and TRBJ1-4; 9 nucleotides line up with TRBD1. Germline V lookup: CDR1 SGHNT, CDR2 YYREEE (reference sequence). Trimming took 4 bases from V and 8 from J; bases not matched to a gene: 3. The CDR3 length is 13 residues.

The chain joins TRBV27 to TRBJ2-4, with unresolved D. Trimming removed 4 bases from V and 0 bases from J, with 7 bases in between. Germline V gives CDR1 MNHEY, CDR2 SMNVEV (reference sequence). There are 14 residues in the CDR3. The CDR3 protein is CASSSPIAKNIQYF. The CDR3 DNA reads TGTGCCAGCAGTTCCCCTATAGCCAAAAACATTCAGTACTTC.

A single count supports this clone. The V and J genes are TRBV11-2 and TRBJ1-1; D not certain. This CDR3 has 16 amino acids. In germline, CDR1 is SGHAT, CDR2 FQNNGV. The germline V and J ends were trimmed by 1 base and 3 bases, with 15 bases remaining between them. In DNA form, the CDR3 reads TGTGCCAGCAGCTTAGCCCCTTCTACCGGGGACACTGAAGCTTTCTTT. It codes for CASSLAPSTGDTEAFF.

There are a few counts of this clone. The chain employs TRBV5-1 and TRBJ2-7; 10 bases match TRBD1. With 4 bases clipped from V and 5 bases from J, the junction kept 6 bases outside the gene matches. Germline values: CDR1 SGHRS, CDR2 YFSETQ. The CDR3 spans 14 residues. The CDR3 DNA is TGCGCCAGCAGCCCCGGGACAGGGGTCGACGAGCAGTACTTC. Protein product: CASSPGTGVDEQYF.

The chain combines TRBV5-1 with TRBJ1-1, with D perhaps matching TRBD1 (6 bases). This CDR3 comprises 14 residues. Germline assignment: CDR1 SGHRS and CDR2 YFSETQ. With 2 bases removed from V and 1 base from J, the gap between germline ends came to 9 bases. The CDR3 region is CASSFPQGNTEAFF. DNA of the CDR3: TGCGCCAGCAGCTTTCCACAGGGGAACACTGAAGCTTTCTTT. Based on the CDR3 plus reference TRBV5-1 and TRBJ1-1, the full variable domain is KAGVTQTPRYLIKTRGQQVTLSCSPISGHRSVSWYQQTPGQGLQFLFEYFSETQRNKGNFPGRFSGRQFSNSRSEMNVSTLELGDSALYLCASSFPQGNTEAFFGQGTRLTVV.

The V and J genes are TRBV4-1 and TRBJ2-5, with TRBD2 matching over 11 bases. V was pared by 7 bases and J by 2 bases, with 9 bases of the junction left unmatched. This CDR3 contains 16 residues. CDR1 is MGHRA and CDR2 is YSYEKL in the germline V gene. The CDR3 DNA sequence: TGCGCCAGCACAACTAGCGGGAGTGGTTTACAAGAGACCCAGTACTTC. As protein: CASTTSGSGLQETQYF.

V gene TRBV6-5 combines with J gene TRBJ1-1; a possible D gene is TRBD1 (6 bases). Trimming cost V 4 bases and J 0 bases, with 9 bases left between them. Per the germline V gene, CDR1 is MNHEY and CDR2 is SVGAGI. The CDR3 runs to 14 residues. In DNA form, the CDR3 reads TGTGCCAGCAGTTCGGACAGTTTGAACACTGAAGCTTTCTTT. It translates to CASSSDSLNTEAFF.

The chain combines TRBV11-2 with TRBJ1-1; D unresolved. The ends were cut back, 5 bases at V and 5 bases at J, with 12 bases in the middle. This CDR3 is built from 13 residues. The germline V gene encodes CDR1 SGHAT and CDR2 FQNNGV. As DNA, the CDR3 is TGTGCCAGCAGCGGGAGCCCTAGGACTGAAGCTTTCTTT. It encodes CASSGSPRTEAFF.

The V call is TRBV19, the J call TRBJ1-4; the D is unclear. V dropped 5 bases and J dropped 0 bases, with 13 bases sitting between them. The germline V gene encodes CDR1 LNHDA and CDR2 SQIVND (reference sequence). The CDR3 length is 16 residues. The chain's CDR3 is CASSLRSGATNEKLFF. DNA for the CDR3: TGTGCCAGTAGTCTGCGCAGCGGCGCAACTAATGAAAAACTGTTTTTT.

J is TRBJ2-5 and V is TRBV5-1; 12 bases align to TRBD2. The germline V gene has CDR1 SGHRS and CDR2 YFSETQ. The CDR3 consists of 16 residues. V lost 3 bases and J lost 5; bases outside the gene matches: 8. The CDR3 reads CASSWDLAGGVETQYF. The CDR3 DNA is TGCGCCAGCAGCTGGGACCTAGCGGGAGGGGTTGAGACCCAGTACTTC.

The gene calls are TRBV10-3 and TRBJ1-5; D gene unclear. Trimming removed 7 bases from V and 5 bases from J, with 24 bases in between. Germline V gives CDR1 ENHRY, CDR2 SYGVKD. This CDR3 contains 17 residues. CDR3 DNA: TGTGCCATCACCCCGGGGTCCCCAACCCGCAATTATCAGCCCCAGCATTTT. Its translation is CAITPGSPTRNYQPQHF.

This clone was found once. The CDR3 DNA is TGTGCCAGCAGCTTAGACAACACAGATACGCAGTATTTT. This gives the protein CASSLDNTDTQYF. The chain uses TRBV27 and TRBJ2-3, with no clear D. CDR1 MNHEY and CDR2 SMNVEV come from the germline V gene (reference sequence). This CDR3 has 13 amino acids. V was pared by 6 bases and J by 2 bases, with 9 bases between.

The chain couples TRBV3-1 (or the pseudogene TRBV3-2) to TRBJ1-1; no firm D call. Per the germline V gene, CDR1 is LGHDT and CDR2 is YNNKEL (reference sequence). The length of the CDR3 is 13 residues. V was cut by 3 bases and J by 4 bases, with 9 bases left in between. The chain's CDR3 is CASSQGLATEAFF. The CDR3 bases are TGTGCCAGCAGCCAGGGCTTGGCCACTGAAGCTTTCTTT.

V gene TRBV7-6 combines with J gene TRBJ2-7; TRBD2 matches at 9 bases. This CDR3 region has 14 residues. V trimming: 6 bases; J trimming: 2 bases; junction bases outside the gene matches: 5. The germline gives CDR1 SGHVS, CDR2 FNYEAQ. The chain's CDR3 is CASSPTSGTYEQYV. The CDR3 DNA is TGTGCCAGCAGTCCGACTAGCGGAACCTACGAGCAGTACGTC.

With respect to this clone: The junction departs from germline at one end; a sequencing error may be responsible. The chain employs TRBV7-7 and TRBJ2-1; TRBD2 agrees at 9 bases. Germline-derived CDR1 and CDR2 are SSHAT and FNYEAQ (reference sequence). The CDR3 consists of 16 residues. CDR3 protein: CASSSGSGGKNNEQFF. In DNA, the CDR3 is TGTGCTAGCAGCTCCGGGAGCGGGGGGAAGAACAATGAGCAGTTCTTC.

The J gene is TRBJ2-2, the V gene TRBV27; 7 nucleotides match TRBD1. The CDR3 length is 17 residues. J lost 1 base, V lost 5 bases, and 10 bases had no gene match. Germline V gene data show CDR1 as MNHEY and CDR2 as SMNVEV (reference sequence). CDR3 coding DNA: TGTGCCAGCAGTATACAGCAGACAGGGCTGAACACCGGGGAGCTGTTTTTT. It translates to CASSIQQTGLNTGELFF.

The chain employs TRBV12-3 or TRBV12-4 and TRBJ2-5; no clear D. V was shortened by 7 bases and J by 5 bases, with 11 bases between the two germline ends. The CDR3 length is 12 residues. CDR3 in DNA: TGTGCCAGCACCAATAGGCGGGAGACCCAGTACTTC. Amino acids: CASTNRRETQYF.

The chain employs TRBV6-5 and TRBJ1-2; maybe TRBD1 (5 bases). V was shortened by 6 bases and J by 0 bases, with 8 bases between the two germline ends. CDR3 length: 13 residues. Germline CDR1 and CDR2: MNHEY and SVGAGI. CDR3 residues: CASSLRANYGYTF. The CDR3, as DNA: TGTGCCAGCAGCCTCAGGGCTAACTATGGCTACACCTTC.

CDR3 in DNA: TGTGCCAGTAGCAAGGGGTTCTATACTGAAGCTTTCTTT. It is translated as CASSKGFYTEAFF. The chain couples TRBV19 to TRBJ1-1; possibly TRBD1 for D (5 bases). Per germline, CDR1 LNHDA and CDR2 SQIVND (reference sequence). Trimming removed 6 bases at V and 5 bases at J, with 13 bases between. The CDR3 totals 13 residues. The complete variable domain, with remaining parts taken from reference TRBV19 and TRBJ1-1, reads DGGITQSPKYLFRKEGQNVTLSCEQNLNHDAMYWYRQDPGQGLRLIYYSQIVNDFQKGDIAEGYSVSREKKESFPLTVTSAQKNPTAFYLCASSKGFYTEAFFGQGTRLTVV.

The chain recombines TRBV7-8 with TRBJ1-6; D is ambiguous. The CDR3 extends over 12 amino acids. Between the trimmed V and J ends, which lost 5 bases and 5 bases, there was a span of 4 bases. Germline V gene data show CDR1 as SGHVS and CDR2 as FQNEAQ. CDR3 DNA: TGTGCCAGCAGCCCTAATAATTCACCCCTCCACTTT. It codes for CASSPNNSPLHF.

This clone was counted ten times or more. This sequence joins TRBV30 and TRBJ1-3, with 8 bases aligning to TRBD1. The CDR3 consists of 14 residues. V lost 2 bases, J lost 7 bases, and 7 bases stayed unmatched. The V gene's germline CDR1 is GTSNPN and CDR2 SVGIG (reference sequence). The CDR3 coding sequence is TGTGCCTGGAGTAAGACAGGGGAGGTCAACACCATATATTTT. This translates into CAWSKTGEVNTIYF.